This T cell receptor beta chain was sequenced for a study of technical replicates of blood from several donors. The protocol was immunoSEQ multiplex PCR, while the TCRdb copy is restricted to in-frame clones and leaves out a portion. The sample gives approximately 93,000 clones, around 94% of which show up once; approximately 0.26% is in the top ten. CDR3 size: 14 residues. The V end lost 6 bases, the J end lost 0 bases, and 12 bases lay between the germline ends. The germline CDR1 and CDR2 sequences are SGDLS and YYNGEE. The receptor comes from a human donor in good health. The chain joins TRBV9 to TRBJ1-1, with D possibly TRBD1 on 5 matching bases. The source material was T cells isolated from PBMCs. The CDR3, as DNA: TGTGCCAGCATTAAAGACAGCGTGAACACTGAAGCTTTCTTT. Its protein is CASIKDSVNTEAFF.